This T cell receptor (beta chain) came from a study of glioma-infiltrating T cells. Using RNA template, CDR3s of TCR alpha and beta were amplified with iRepertoire arm-PCR. Each CDR3 protein gets one entry after TCRdb re-called the multiplex PCR reads with MiXCR. The sample holds fewer than 500,000 distinct CDR3 sequences, roughly two fifths seen once. The V end was cut by 2 bases, the J end by 11 bases, with 15 bases between. Germline lookup yields CDR1 SGHNT and CDR2 YENEEA. CDR3 length: 13 residues. Sequenced sample: glioma tissue, nonneoplastic brain tissue, or PBMCs (not recorded which). This chain connects TRBV11-3 to TRBJ2-5; possible D gene TRBD1, 5 bases. The TCR sequence derives from a human donor with low-grade glioma or glioblastoma, undergoing nonglioma brain surgery, or in good health (not recorded which). The CDR3 is CASSLNRPPRQYF. Here the CDR3 DNA reads TGTGCCAGCAGCTTAAACAGGCCCCCGAGGCAGTACTTC.